The 18 T cell receptor beta chains below all came from one sample that was sequenced in a study of immune heterogeneity within non-small cell lung tumors. TCR beta CDR3 regions came from multiplex PCR with 32 forward V and 13 reverse J primers. MiXCR was run by TCRdb on the multiplex PCR reads, yielding one entry per CDR3 protein. Here the sample spans approximately 19,000 distinct CDR3 sequences, 25% to 35% being singletons. Bulk tumor genomic DNA, roughly 540 ng per sample, was the template. Surgeons took several biopsies per primary tumor, spaced far apart, during surgery. The study cohort was described as untreated, and its members had newly diagnosed non-small cell lung cancer. They went on to have curative surgery. Sequenced material: lung tumor tissue. These receptors were taken from a man aged 35-49 years with non-small cell lung cancer.

This clonotype qualifies as medium-sized. This chain uses TRBV7-9 with TRBJ2-7; D may be TRBD1 or TRBD2 (5 bases each). Germline CDR1 reads SEHNR; CDR2 reads FQNEAQ (reference sequence). V lost 0 bases and J 3 bases, leaving 12 bases between the germline ends. The CDR3 consists of 15 residues. CDR3: CASSLAWDAHYEQYF. Here the CDR3 DNA reads TGTGCCAGCAGCTTAGCGTGGGACGCACACTACGAGCAGTACTTC.

On this clonotype: An end of the junction does not agree with germline; a read error may underlie this. The V gene is TRBV3-1, the J gene TRBJ2-7; TRBD2 agrees at 11 bases. The CDR3 loop spans 18 amino acids. CDR1 is LGHDT, CDR2 YNNKEL, per germline (reference sequence). The CDR3 is CASIQSLAGGPFSYEQYF. The CDR3 region has the DNA TGTGCCAGCATCCAAAGCCTAGCGGGAGGACCCTTCTCCTACGAGCAGTACTTC.

This clonotype was seen only a few times. This chain links TRBV24-1 with TRBJ2-1; D possibly corresponds to TRBD1 (5 bases). The CDR3 is 15 amino acids. Germline V gene lookup returns CDR1 KGHDR and CDR2 SFDVKD. V shed 6 bases and J shed 0 bases, with 11 bases lying between them. The CDR3 DNA reads as TGTGCCACCAGTCGACAGTCTAGCTCCTACAATGAGCAGTTCTTC. Its translation: CATSRQSSSYNEQFF.

There are a few counts of this clonotype. The chain couples TRBV11-2 to TRBJ1-1; tentatively, D is TRBD1 (5 bases). The V and J ends lost 5 bases and 0 bases respectively, with 16 bases between them. CDR3 length: 16 residues. Germline-derived CDR1 and CDR2 are SGHAT and FQNNGV. The CDR3 DNA reads as TGTGCCAGCAGCCCTGGGACGGTACACATGAACACTGAAGCTTTCTTT. This gives the protein CASSPGTVHMNTEAFF.

This chain links TRBV20-1 with TRBJ1-1; 10 bases agree with TRBD1. Germline V CDR1 and CDR2: DFQATT, SNEGSKA (reference sequence). V dropped 3 bases and J dropped 4; count of bases not matched to a gene: 5. The CDR3 has 14 amino acids. CDR3 sequence: CSARDRGLSTEAFF. The CDR3 nucleotides read TGCAGTGCTAGGGACAGGGGGTTGAGCACTGAAGCTTTCTTT.

This clonotype was detected only a few times. The V call is TRBV3-1, the J call TRBJ2-1; the match to TRBD1 covers 7 bases. V trimming: 1 base; J trimming: 10 bases; junction bases outside the gene matches: 13. Germline V gene lookup returns CDR1 LGHDT and CDR2 YNNKEL (reference sequence). CDR3 length: 16 residues. CDR3 protein: CASSQGTGRGLEEQFF. The CDR3 bases are TGTGCCAGCAGCCAAGGGACTGGAAGGGGGCTGGAGGAGCAGTTCTTC.

By its share, this clonotype is medium-sized (0.01 to 0.1%). The genes are TRBV4-3 and TRBJ1-5; D not resolved. V lost 0 bases to trimming and J lost 5 bases, with 14 bases between them. The CDR3 is 16 amino acids. Looked up from germline, CDR1 is LGHNA and CDR2 is YSLEER. CDR3 DNA sequence: TGCGCCAGCAGCCAAGATCGCCTAAGAACCGATCAGCCCCAGCATTTT. Translation: CASSQDRLRTDQPQHF.

This clonotype has a count of ten or more. The chain carries TRBV27 and TRBJ1-2, with D unresolved. The ends were cut back, 1 base at V and 4 bases at J, with 13 bases in the middle. The CDR3 is made up of 15 amino acids. The germline CDR1 and CDR2 sequences are MNHEY and SMNVEV (reference sequence). Here the CDR3 reads CASSLYLDGSYGYTF. The CDR3 DNA is TGTGCCAGCAGTTTATACTTGGATGGGTCCTATGGCTACACCTTC.

About this clonotype itself: A much larger clone differs from this one at a single base, so this may be a read error. The chain has TRBV27 and TRBJ2-7; 7 positions match TRBD1. The CDR3 covers 13 residues. Trimming cost V 6 bases and J 5 bases; bases outside gene matches: 7. The germline V gene encodes CDR1 MNHEY and CDR2 SMNVEV (reference sequence). The CDR3 DNA reads TGTGCCAGCAGCCGGACAGGATTGGACGAGCAGTACTTC. It encodes CASSRTGLDEQYF.

This clonotype appeared a few times. This sequence joins TRBV5-1 and TRBJ2-2, with D unresolved. V gave up 0 bases and J gave up 5 bases, with 5 bases separating them. Germline CDR1 is SGHRS and CDR2 is YFSETQ. CDR3 size: 13 residues. CDR3 in amino acids: CASSLVGTGELFF. CDR3 DNA sequence: TGCGCCAGCAGCTTGGTAGGGACCGGGGAGCTGTTTTTT.

The V gene is TRBV6-2 or TRBV6-3, the J gene TRBJ2-5; 12 bases agree with TRBD2. CDR3 size: 15 residues. Germline CDR1 reads MNHEY; CDR2 reads SVGEGT. Germline trimming cut 4 bases from V and 5 bases from J; bases unmatched to any gene: 5. CDR3 residues: CASSSQTSGSETQYF. DNA for the CDR3: TGTGCCAGCAGTTCCCAGACTAGCGGGAGCGAGACCCAGTACTTC.

V and J are TRBV4-2 and TRBJ2-3; 12 bases are a match to TRBD2. V lost 3 bases and J lost 5; bases outside the gene matches: 6. CDR1 and CDR2 from the germline V gene are LGHNA and YNFKEQ. The CDR3 has 16 amino acids. CDR3 region: CASSHLAGGQIDTQYF. In DNA form, the CDR3 reads TGTGCCAGCAGCCATCTAGCGGGAGGGCAAATAGATACGCAGTATTTT.

The chain joins TRBV9 to TRBJ2-5; no reliable D call. Trimming cost V 3 bases and J 4 bases, with 10 bases left between them. CDR1 is SGDLS, CDR2 YYNGEE, per germline. This CDR3 comprises 13 residues. Here the CDR3 reads CASSAVFGETQYF. The DNA of the CDR3 is TGTGCCAGCAGCGCCGTCTTCGGAGAGACCCAGTACTTC.

Concerning this clonotype: One base away lies a much larger clone, so this may be a sequencing read error. The chain has TRBV12-3 or TRBV12-4 and TRBJ2-2, with D unclear. This CDR3 region has 12 residues. The CDR3 spells CAISLAAGELFF. In DNA form, the CDR3 reads TGTGCCATCAGTTTGGCGGCCGGGGAGCTGTTTTTT.

With respect to this clonotype: A much larger clone lies a single base off, so this may be a read error. CDR3 nucleotide sequence: TGTGCCAGCAGTCGTACCGTCGCCTACTATGGCTACACCTTC. Protein: CASSRTVAYYGYTF. This chain connects TRBV12-3 or TRBV12-4 to TRBJ1-2; the D is unclear. Trimming pared 5 bases from V and 3 bases from J, leaving 13 bases between. This CDR3 region has 14 residues.

A note on this clonotype: Mismatch with germline at one junction end may stem from a read error. This sequence joins TRBV27 and TRBJ1-1; no firm D call. The germline gives CDR1 MNHEY, CDR2 SMNVEV (reference sequence). The CDR3 contains 14 residues. This CDR3 reads CANSLSGGNTEAFF. The CDR3 coding sequence is TGTGCCAACAGTTTGAGCGGAGGGAACACTGAAGCTTTCTTT.

This clonotype turned up a few times. This chain links TRBV7-3 with TRBJ2-1; 8 bases are a match to TRBD2. From germline, CDR1 is SGHTA and CDR2 FQGTGA. Trimming at V came to 5 bases and at J to 6 bases, leaving 3 bases not matched to a gene. The CDR3 is 13 amino acids. The CDR3 nucleotides read TGTGCCAGCAGCCCGGGGGGGGCCAATGAGCAGTTCTTC. Protein product: CASSPGGANEQFF.

In the case of this clonotype: This clone may be a read error of a much larger clone one base away. The chain has TRBV5-1 and TRBJ2-7, with TRBD2 matching over 9 bases. The length of the CDR3 is 16 residues. CDR1 and CDR2 from the germline V gene are SGHRS and YFSETQ. DNA for the CDR3: TGCCCCAGCAGCTTGGGTTCCATAGCGGGAGTCTACGAGCAGTACTTC. This sequence encodes CPSSLGSIAGVYEQYF.